Below, 9 T cell receptor beta chains from the same sample are listed, as sequenced in a study of blood T cells in healthy people across ages. A J-beta primer mix and a sample-barcoded 5' primer were used in a second PCR of about 7 to 11 cycles. MiXCR, applied by TCRdb to the 5' RACE reads, yields one record per CDR3 protein. The profile shows 1.4 million or so distinct CDR3 sequences, approximately 42% of them singletons. Sequencing was performed on blood. These receptors all stem from a woman between 18 and 30 years old in good health.

This clonotype occurred a few times. The V gene is TRBV12-3 or TRBV12-4, the J gene TRBJ1-2, with D possibly matching TRBD1 (6 bases). There are 12 residues in the CDR3. V was trimmed by 5 bases and J by 8 bases, leaving 12 bases between them. The CDR3 protein is CASSLGQFGYTF. CDR3 DNA sequence: TGTGCCAGCAGTCTCGGACAGTTCGGCTACACCTTC.

This sequence joins TRBV28 and TRBJ2-5; no reliable D call. This CDR3 has 11 amino acids. The V end was cut by 0 bases, the J end by 12 bases, with 8 bases between. Per the germline V gene, CDR1 is MDHEN and CDR2 is SYDVKM. The CDR3 here is CASSLWPLKYF. The CDR3 DNA is TGTGCCAGCAGTTTATGGCCATTAAAGTACTTC.

This clonotype was counted between two and nine times. The chain links TRBV12-3 or TRBV12-4 to TRBJ2-5; TRBD1 matches at 8 bases. Judging by the DNA end, TRBJ2-1 fits better; the J call may be wrong. The CDR3 runs 16 residues. The CDR3 sequence: CASSQPGTGIQETQFF. CDR3 DNA: TGTGCCAGCAGTCAACCCGGGACAGGCATACAAGAGACCCAGTTCTTC.

There are a few counts of this clonotype. This chain links TRBV20-1 with TRBJ2-5; 9 bases agree with TRBD2. From germline, CDR1 is DFQATT and CDR2 SNEGSKA (reference sequence). This CDR3 has 15 residues. V lost 3 bases, J lost 5 bases, and 10 bases stayed unmatched. The CDR3 loop is CSASSLSGSGETQYF. CDR3 DNA: TGCAGTGCTAGTAGTCTTAGCGGGAGCGGGGAGACCCAGTACTTC.

This clonotype was found a few times. The CDR3 protein is CSARLGTTYEQYF. CDR3 nucleotides: TGCAGTGCTAGACTAGGGACTACCTACGAGCAGTACTTC. The chain combines TRBV20-1 with TRBJ2-7; TRBD2 agrees at 7 bases. J gave up 2 bases and V 2 bases, and 3 bases lay outside the gene matches. The germline V gene encodes CDR1 DFQATT and CDR2 SNEGSKA (reference sequence). This CDR3 contains 13 residues.

This clonotype has a handful of counts. This chain uses TRBV12-3 or TRBV12-4 with TRBJ2-7; D could derive from TRBD1 or TRBD2 (5 bases each). This CDR3 is built from 13 residues. Trimming took 11 bases from V and 3 from J, leaving 17 bases between them. The CDR3 here is CACRDEKGYEQYF. In DNA form, the CDR3 reads TGTGCCTGCCGGGACGAGAAGGGCTACGAGCAGTACTTC.

This clonotype has more than one count but fewer than ten. V usage is TRBV7-9 and J usage is TRBJ2-1, with unresolved D. Per the germline V gene, CDR1 is SEHNR and CDR2 is FQNEAQ (reference sequence). Trimming took off 5 bases at V and 3 bases at J, with 17 bases between the two ends. This CDR3 has 16 residues. The CDR3 spells CASSALGGNNYNEQFF. The CDR3 bases are TGTGCCAGCAGCGCACTTGGCGGTAATAACTACAATGAGCAGTTCTTC.

This clonotype has only one observation. The chain couples TRBV5-1 to TRBJ2-7; TRBD1 agrees at 7 bases. The J call may be mistaken, given a closer DNA end match to TRBJ2-5. This CDR3 is 15 amino acids long. CDR1 and CDR2 (germline): SGHRS, YFSETQ. CDR3 residues: CASSKDRYPPETQYF. The CDR3, as DNA: TGCGCCAGCAGCAAGGACAGGTACCCCCCAGAGACCCAGTACTTC.

The rearrangement joins TRBV20-1 to TRBJ2-1, with TRBD2 identical over 11 bases. The DNA end favors TRBJ2-7, so the J call may be wrong. Germline CDR1 DFQATT, CDR2 SNEGSKA (reference sequence). The CDR3 totals 15 residues. CDR3 nucleotide sequence: TGCAGTGCCCCTAGCGGGAGGCGCTCCTACAATGAGCAGTACTTC. It is translated as CSAPSGRRSYNEQYF.